What follows are 14 T cell receptor beta chains derived from one specimen sequenced in a study of identical twins. One entry per CDR3 protein results from TCRdb running MiXCR on the 5' RACE reads. The sample yields 500,000 to 550,000 distinct CDR3 sequences, less than 25% seen once. These records were also assigned to another study, of T cells expressing NK-cell markers.

Sequencing was performed on CD4+ T cells sorted from blood. These receptors were obtained from a woman under 30 in good health.

The rearrangement links TRBV5-5 to TRBJ2-3; D is unclear. V was cut by 1 base and J by 2 bases, with 8 bases left in between. The germline CDR1 and CDR2 sequences are SGHKS and YYEKEE (reference sequence). CDR3 length: 14 residues. The CDR3 nucleotides are TGTGCCAGCAGCTTGCTGCAGACCACAGATACGCAGTATTTT. This translates into CASSLLQTTDTQYF.

The chain recombines TRBV19 with TRBJ2-3; D possibly corresponds to TRBD1 (6 bases). The CDR3 contains 14 residues. Deletions cut 7 bases from V and 0 bases from J, with 11 bases between. Germline V lookup: CDR1 LNHDA, CDR2 SQIVND (reference sequence). CDR3 region: CASTPDRSTDTQYF. The CDR3 DNA is TGTGCCAGTACCCCCGACAGGAGCACAGATACGCAGTATTTT.

Worth noting for this clonotype: A much larger clone differs from this one at a single base, so this may be a read error. The V gene is TRBV2, the J gene TRBJ2-3; D may be TRBD2 (6 bases). CDR1 and CDR2 from the germline V gene are SNHLY and FYNNEI. V was clipped by 8 bases and J by 4 bases, with 16 bases between them. The CDR3 length is 14 residues. CDR3 region: CASGTRDHADTQYF. In DNA, the CDR3 is TGTGCCAGCGGGACGCGGGATCACGCAGATACGCAGTATTTT.

The sample holds many counts of this clonotype. The gene calls are TRBV10-3 and TRBJ2-5, with 15 nucleotides matching TRBD2. The CDR3 has 19 residues. In germline, CDR1 is ENHRY, CDR2 SYGVKD. Trimming at V came to 3 bases and at J to 5 bases, leaving 13 bases not matched to a gene. The CDR3 spells CAISDSISGLAGGRETQYF. The CDR3 nucleotides are TGTGCCATCAGTGATTCGATCTCTGGACTAGCGGGAGGGAGGGAGACCCAGTACTTC.

This clonotype was observed at least ten times. This chain connects TRBV12-3 or TRBV12-4 to TRBJ2-5; D tentatively fits TRBD1 or TRBD2 (5 bases each). V lost 2 bases to trimming and J lost 5 bases, with 18 bases between them. This CDR3 is built from 16 residues. Written as DNA, the CDR3 is TGTGCCAGCAGTTTATGGGGACCGTATAGGGATGAGACCCAGTACTTC. The encoded protein is CASSLWGPYRDETQYF.

This clonotype was recorded a few times. CDR3 amino acids: CSARYDTGGPFREQYF. In nucleotides, the CDR3 is TGCAGTGCTAGATACGACACAGGGGGCCCCTTTCGGGAGCAGTACTTC. The chain carries TRBV20-1 and TRBJ2-7, with 9 bases aligning to TRBD1. In germline, CDR1 is DFQATT, CDR2 SNEGSKA (reference sequence). The CDR3 consists of 16 residues. Trimming cost V 2 bases and J 7 bases; bases outside gene matches: 15.

There are a few counts of this clonotype. The chain combines TRBV24-1 with TRBJ2-1; 7 nucleotides match TRBD2. J gave up 8 bases and V 3 bases, and 12 bases lay outside the gene matches. The CDR3 runs to 16 residues. The germline V gene has CDR1 KGHDR and CDR2 SFDVKD. The CDR3 coding sequence is TGTGCCACCAGTGATCCCCAGCCGGGGGGTGCCGATGAGCAGTTCTTC. Protein: CATSDPQPGGADEQFF.

The chain links TRBV27 to TRBJ1-2; a weak D match, TRBD1 (5 bases). Germline loops: CDR1 MNHEY, CDR2 SMNVEV (reference sequence). Trimming shortened V by 7 bases and J by 1 base, and 19 bases separated the two germline ends. The length of the CDR3 is 16 residues. CDR3 in DNA: TGTGCCAGCACCCAACGGGGGGGGACCAATAACTATGGCTACACCTTC. Protein sequence: CASTQRGGTNNYGYTF.

V usage is TRBV11-2 and J usage is TRBJ2-4, with D unclear. This CDR3 has 16 amino acids. Per germline, CDR1 SGHAT and CDR2 FQNNGV. Between the trimmed V and J ends, which lost 5 bases and 3 bases, there was a span of 17 bases. CDR3 residues: CASSIRVFVGKNIQYF. The CDR3 nucleotides are TGTGCCAGCAGCATACGAGTGTTCGTGGGCAAAAACATTCAGTACTTC.

The chain combines TRBV5-6 with TRBJ2-1; D not certain. Between the trimmed V and J ends, which lost 0 bases and 8 bases, there was a span of 9 bases. The CDR3 loop spans 13 amino acids. Germline CDR1 reads SGHDT; CDR2 reads YYEEEE. The CDR3 sequence: CASSLARMDEQFF. DNA of the CDR3: TGTGCCAGCAGCTTGGCGAGAATGGATGAGCAGTTCTTC.

This clonotype appeared many times. The gene calls are TRBV6-1 and TRBJ2-7, with TRBD2 identical over 8 bases. J lost 0 bases, V lost 5 bases, and 3 bases had no gene match. There are 14 residues in the CDR3. Germline V lookup: CDR1 MNHNS, CDR2 SASEGT. The CDR3 bases are TGTGCCAGCAGTCTAGCGGGCCCCTCCTACGAGCAGTACTTC. Its protein product is CASSLAGPSYEQYF.

This clonotype has a count of ten or more. The chain uses TRBV6-5 and TRBJ1-3, with D maybe TRBD1 (6 bases). The CDR3 length is 14 residues. V lost 4 bases, J lost 4 bases, and 11 bases lay in between. The germline V gene encodes CDR1 MNHEY and CDR2 SVGAGI. The CDR3 sequence: CASSSRGGGNTIYF. CDR3 DNA sequence: TGTGCCAGCAGTTCTCGAGGGGGAGGAAACACCATATATTTT.

CDR3 loop: CSAPTSGRISSYNEQFF. CDR3 coding DNA: TGCAGTGCCCCGACTAGCGGACGGATTAGCTCCTACAATGAGCAGTTCTTC. The chain joins TRBV20-1 to TRBJ2-1; TRBD2 matches 9 bases. The germline CDR1 and CDR2 sequences are DFQATT and SNEGSKA (reference sequence). CDR3 length: 17 residues. J lost 0 bases, V lost 6 bases, and 12 bases had no gene match.

This clonotype has more than one count but fewer than ten. The rearrangement links TRBV20-1 to TRBJ2-1; D not certain. Germline V lookup: CDR1 DFQATT, CDR2 SNEGSKA (reference sequence). This CDR3 comprises 14 residues. Trimming removed 6 bases at V and 0 bases at J, with 12 bases between. In nucleotides, the CDR3 is TGCAGTGCCAAGAACCAGCTCTCCTACAATGAGCAGTTCTTC. Amino acids: CSAKNQLSYNEQFF.